This T cell receptor (beta chain) was captured by sequencing in a study of blood T cells in healthy people across ages. Findings of the study overall: For the donors, CMV status was unknown and possibly confounded expanded clonotype changes. With age, beta diversity per million T cells declined roughly linearly, significantly by about 40.

V lost 3 bases, J lost 4 bases, and 12 bases lay in between. The CDR3 consists of 14 residues. Germline-derived CDR1 and CDR2 are MGHDK and SYGVNS. This clonotype was picked up a small number of times. Its matching antigen is unknown. A J-beta primer mix and a sample-barcoded 5' primer were used in a second PCR of roughly 7 to 12 cycles. TCRdb itself ran the 5' RACE reads through MiXCR, one entry per CDR3 protein. Seen here are fewer than 2,000,000 distinct CDR3 sequences, about two fifths observed once, and the top ten hold about 23%. Collection of roughly 10 milliliters of peripheral blood was performed for each donor.

V is TRBV25-1 and J is TRBJ1-2, with D unclear. The sequencing input was blood. The origin of this receptor is a human donor in good health. Here the CDR3 DNA reads TGTGCCAGCAGTGACTGGGCGGGAGTCTATGGCTACACCTTC. Translating gives CASSDWAGVYGYTF.